The sequence of this T cell receptor (beta chain) was determined in a study of early T cells in non-severe SARS-CoV-2 infection. The sample holds many counts of this clonotype. The CDR3 consists of 14 residues. V lost 4 bases to trimming and J lost 8 bases, with 14 bases between them. Germline assignment: CDR1 LNHDA and CDR2 SQIVND (reference sequence). TCRdb independently ran MiXCR on the 5' RACE reads; one entry per CDR3 protein. The sample yields 30,000 to 40,000 distinct CDR3 sequences, roughly 6.8% seen once. The sample here was whole blood, taken at baseline. The origin of this receptor is an adult who was a healthcare worker with PCR-confirmed SARS-CoV-2 infection or an uninfected control (not recorded which). The J gene is TRBJ1-4, the V gene TRBV19; D is unresolved. The CDR3 is CASSRGEDGEKLFF. The CDR3 DNA reads TGTGCCAGTAGTAGAGGTGAAGACGGGGAAAAACTGTTTTTT.